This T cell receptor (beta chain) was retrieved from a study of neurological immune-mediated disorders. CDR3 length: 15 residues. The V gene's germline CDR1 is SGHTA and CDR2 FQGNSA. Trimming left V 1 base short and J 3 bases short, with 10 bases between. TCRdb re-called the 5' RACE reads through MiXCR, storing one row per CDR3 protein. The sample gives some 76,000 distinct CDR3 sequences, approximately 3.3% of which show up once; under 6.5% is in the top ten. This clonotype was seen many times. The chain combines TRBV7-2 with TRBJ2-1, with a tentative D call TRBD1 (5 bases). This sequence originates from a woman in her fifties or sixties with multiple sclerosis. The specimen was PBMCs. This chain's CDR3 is CASSLGQILYNEQFF. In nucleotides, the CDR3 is TGTGCCAGCAGCTTAGGACAGATTCTCTACAATGAGCAGTTCTTC.